This entry features one T cell receptor beta chain sequence. Its recognized antigen is unknown. The sample holds no much larger clone one base away, and base qualities are not on file. Participants in the prospective study were aged roughly 18 to 100 years, lived in 20 to 30 United States geographic areas, and enrolled through a virtual design. In the prospective study, cohorts were assigned on the basis of participant-reported clinical history obtained from a screening survey and a study questionnaire. ImmuneRACE Cohort 3 recovered participants were defined by two consecutive negative NP/OP PCR tests, healthcare professional clearance, or symptom resolution. In the prospective study, mobile phlebotomists collected whole blood, serum and a nasopharyngeal or oropharyngeal swab from each participant. Prospective study participants could optionally give additional blood draws and questionnaires over a 2-month period. Prospective study blood samples were shipped either frozen or at room temperature before DNA extraction.

The data were obtained in a study of blood T cell repertoires in COVID-19 (dated by TCRdb to 2020 to 2021). At the level of the whole study: Collaborator samples came from the United States, Italy and Spain and covered acute and convalescent phases of COVID-19. The material from the prospective study consisted of cDNA or gDNA derived from T cells, B-cell-depleted T cells, or PBMCs. The dataset comprised deeply sampled blood TCRbeta repertoires from subjects exposed to, actively infected with, or recovered from COVID-19. The repertoires were released in a freely available public database intended as a resource for research on the immune response to SARS-CoV-2. Samples came from the ongoing ImmuneRACE study (first 160 participants) plus 1,254 subjects from 6 global collaborators. Sample metadata almost always included a de-identified subject ID, COVID-19 status, age in years and sex. Where HLA class I and class II types were available, the types were taken from metadata supplied by the sample provider, not from assay-based typing.

The CDR3 goes from the cysteine to the phenylalanine over 16 residues. The entry retains the CDR3 DNA only, 48 bases that are in frame from base 1. Based on the germline V gene (reference sequence), the CDR1 and CDR2 sequences are SEHNR and FQNEAQ. Unmatched junction bases come to 12, with V trimmed by 7 bases and J by 4 bases. General conclusions and limits of the study: The quantity of clinical and demographic metadata differed by source and by participant and was supplied without curation.

TCRbeta CDR3 regions were amplified from genomic DNA using the immunoSEQ Assay, a bias-controlled multiplex PCR. Processing in the source paper ran as follows. Nucleated cell counts per sample were estimated from amplification of reference gene primers within the assay. To quantify the absolute abundance of each unique TCRbeta CDR3 rearrangement, sequence reads were collapsed and filtered. For each sample, productive Simpson clonality was calculated as the square root of Simpson's diversity index over productive rearrangements. TCRdb limited this immuneACCESS table to in-frame rearrangements with V and J called. A share of clones is missing; checked studies link under half to unresolved V genes, and the rest is unexplained. The V and J calls and clone size come from that table; D and trimming were worked out from the DNA. The sample has 100,000 to 150,000 clones on record, around 88% of them singletons. Together, the top ten hold 2.3% of the sample.

Recombination joined TRBV7-9 with TRBJ2-5; TRBD2 fits 10 bases in the junction. Sample: PBMCs or T cells enriched from blood (not recorded which). This TCR came from a woman in her fifties or sixties who had recovered from COVID-19. The bases read TGTGCCAGCATCAAAAGCGGGGGGGCCGTAGGAGAGACCCAGTACTTC. Its translation reads: CASIKSGGAVGETQYF.